This TCR beta chain was observed in a study of patients and donors after allogeneic stem cell transplantation. TCRdb fed the RT-PCR reads into MiXCR, producing one record per CDR3 protein. The profile shows fewer than 500,000 distinct CDR3 sequences, around 15% of them singletons. The CDR3 contains 15 residues. The germline gives CDR1 LNHDA, CDR2 SQIVND (reference sequence). V lost 5 bases and J lost 2, with 13 bases in between. The specimen sequenced was blood, either unsorted or a sorted T cell fraction (not recorded which). This sequence originates from a human donor who was either an allogeneic HSCT recipient or a stem cell or donor lymphocyte infusion donor (not recorded which). It is not recorded whose cells these are; they may come from a transplant donor. The chain employs TRBV19 and TRBJ1-5, with D possibly matching TRBD1 (6 bases). CDR3 residues: CASSRTGSGNQPQHF. The DNA for the CDR3 is TGTGCCAGTAGTCGAACAGGGTCGGGCAATCAGCCCCAGCATTTT.